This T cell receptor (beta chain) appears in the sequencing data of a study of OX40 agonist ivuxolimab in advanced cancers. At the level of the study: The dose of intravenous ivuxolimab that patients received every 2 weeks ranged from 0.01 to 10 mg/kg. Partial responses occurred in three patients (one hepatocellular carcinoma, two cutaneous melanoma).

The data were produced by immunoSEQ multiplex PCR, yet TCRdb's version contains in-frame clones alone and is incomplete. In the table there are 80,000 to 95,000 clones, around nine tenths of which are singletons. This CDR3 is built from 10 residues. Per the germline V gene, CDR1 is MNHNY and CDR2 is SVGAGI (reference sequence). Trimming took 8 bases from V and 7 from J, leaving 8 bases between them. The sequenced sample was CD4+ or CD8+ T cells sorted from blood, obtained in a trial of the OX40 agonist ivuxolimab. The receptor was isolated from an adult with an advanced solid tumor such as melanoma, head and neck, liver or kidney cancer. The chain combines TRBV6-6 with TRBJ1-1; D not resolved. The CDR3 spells CASRDFEAFF. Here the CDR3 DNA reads TGTGCCAGCCGGGATTTTGAAGCTTTCTTT.